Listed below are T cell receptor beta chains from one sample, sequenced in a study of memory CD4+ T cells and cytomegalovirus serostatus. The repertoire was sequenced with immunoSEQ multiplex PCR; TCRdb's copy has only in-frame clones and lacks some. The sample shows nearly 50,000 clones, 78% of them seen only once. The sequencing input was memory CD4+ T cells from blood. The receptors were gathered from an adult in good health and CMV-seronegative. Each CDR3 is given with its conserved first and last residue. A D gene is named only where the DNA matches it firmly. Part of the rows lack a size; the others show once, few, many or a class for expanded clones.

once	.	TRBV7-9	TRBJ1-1	TGTGCCAGCAGCTTACGACAGAACACTGAAGCTTTCTTT	CASSLRQNTEAFF
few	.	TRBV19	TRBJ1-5	TGTGCCAGTAGATGGAGGGGAAATCAGCCCCAGCATTTT	CASRWRGNQPQHF
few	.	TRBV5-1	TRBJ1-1	TGCGCCAGCAGCTTGGAACCTTCCCTACCGAACACTGAAGCTTTCTTT	CASSLEPSLPNTEAFF
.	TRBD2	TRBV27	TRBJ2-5	TGTGCCAGCAGAACTAGCGGGATTGGGGGAGGGACCCAGTACTTC	CASRTSGIGGGTQYF
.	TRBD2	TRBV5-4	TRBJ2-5	TGTGCCAGCTCCCGGGAGGGGTTAGAAGAGACCCAGTACTTC	CASSREGLEETQYF
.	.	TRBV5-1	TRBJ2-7	TGCGCCAGCAGCTTGGGTATTGGCAGGGGGGTCTACGAGCAGTACTTC	CASSLGIGRGVYEQYF
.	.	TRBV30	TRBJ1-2	TGTGCCTGGAGTGTGGACATCCAATCCTATGGCTACACCTTC	CAWSVDIQSYGYTF
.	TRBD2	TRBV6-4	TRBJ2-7	TGTGCCAGCAGGAGGGAACTAGCGGGTCCCTACGAGCAGTACTTC	CASRRELAGPYEQYF
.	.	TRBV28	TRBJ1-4	TGTGCCAGCAGTTTAACCTTACCCGCAAAGGAAAAACTGTTTTTT	CASSLTLPAKEKLFF
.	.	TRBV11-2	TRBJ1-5	TGTGCCAGCAGCTTGTCAGATAGCAATCAGCCCCAGCATTTT	CASSLSDSNQPQHF
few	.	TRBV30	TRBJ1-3	TGTGCCTGGAGTGTTTTGGGCGGAGCCTTGGGAAACACCATATATTTT	CAWSVLGGALGNTIYF
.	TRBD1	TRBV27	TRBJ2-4	TGTGCCAGCAGCTATACAGGGGACCCTGCCAAAAACATTCAGTACTTC	CASSYTGDPAKNIQYF
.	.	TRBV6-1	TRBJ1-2	TGTGCCAGCACCCTTCAGGGTAACGGCTACACCTTC	CASTLQGNGYTF
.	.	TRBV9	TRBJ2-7	TGTGCCAGCAGCGCTACCCCCCAGGGTACGGACGAGCAGTACTTC	CASSATPQGTDEQYF
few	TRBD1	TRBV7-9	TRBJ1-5	TGTGCCAGCAGCCCAGCGACAGGGACCCAGCCCCAGCATTTT	CASSPATGTQPQHF
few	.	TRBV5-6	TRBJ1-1	TGTGCCAGCAGCTTGGACAGCTGGAACACTGAAGCTTTCTTT	CASSLDSWNTEAFF